The clone carrying this T cell receptor beta chain was counted only a few times. Its antigen is currently unknown. The sample comes from a study of OX40 agonist ivuxolimab in advanced cancers. Patients were ruled out by autoimmune disease history or systemic immunosuppression. Study outcomes and limitations: The study observed clonal expansion of CD4+ and CD8+ blood T cells by week 6 at 0.1 to 3.0 mg/kg.

The germline CDR1 and CDR2 sequences are SNHLY and FYNNEI. Losses at the gene ends were 5 bases for V and 6 bases for J; bases not matched to a gene: 8. The CDR3 loop spans 14 amino acids. Generated by immunoSEQ multiplex PCR, the TCRdb table keeps only in-frame clones and is missing some. The sample holds approximately 52,000 clones, about four fifths seen once. The sample consisted of CD4+ or CD8+ T cells sorted from blood, taken in a trial of the OX40 agonist ivuxolimab. The TCR sequence derives from an adult with an advanced solid tumor such as melanoma, head and neck, liver or kidney cancer. The V gene is TRBV2, the J gene TRBJ1-2; 8 nucleotides agree with TRBD1. This CDR3 is CASSLLTGANGYTF. The CDR3 DNA reads TGTGCCAGCAGTCTCCTGACAGGGGCGAATGGCTACACCTTC.